This T cell receptor beta chain derives from a study of beta chain features in type 1 diabetes. Study context: Comparable age, gender and cell yields were observed in patients relative to healthy donors. Study outcomes and limitations: Researchers report that Type 1 diabetes patients had moderately but significantly shorter TCRB CDR3s across all four CD4+ subsets. Sequencing the cDNA could make cells with high TCR expression show up more than they should.

The germline V gene has CDR1 SQVTM and CDR2 ANQGSEA. Trimming pared 4 bases from V and 6 bases from J, leaving 13 bases between. CDR3 length: 13 residues. Cells sorted by CD45RO/CCR7/CD25/CD127/CD95/CD27 comprised CD4+ naive, central memory, regulatory and stem cell-like memory cells. This clone was found a few times. Its target is not known. The whole isolated RNA underwent reverse transcription, so sequencing captured expressed TCRB transcripts. The table came from immunoSEQ multiplex PCR; TCRdb's copy has only in-frame clones and leaves some out. In the table there are a few hundred thousand clones, 16% of which are singletons.

This TCR derives from a man aged 25 to 40 with type 1 diabetes. The sequenced material came from naive CD4+ T cells from blood. The chain uses TRBV29-1 and TRBJ2-1; no clear D gene. CDR3 coding DNA: TGCAGCGTTGGGAAAACAATGGGCAATGAGCAGTTCTTC. This sequence encodes CSVGKTMGNEQFF.